This entry concerns a single T cell receptor beta chain. This record belongs to a study of control samples from healthy donors and cancer patients. This CDR3 contains 14 residues. Germline lookup yields CDR1 MNHEY and CDR2 SVGEGT. Trimming took off 5 bases at V and 5 bases at J, with 15 bases between the two ends. Only in-frame clones appear in the TCRdb table, and some are missing; sequencing was by immunoSEQ multiplex PCR. The table shows about 110,000 clones, with 70% to 85% occurring only once. The genes are TRBV6-2 or TRBV6-3 and TRBJ1-1; TRBD1 is a possible D gene (5 bases). Input material: blood. This sequence originates from a man between 18 and 29 years old in good health. The CDR3 region has the DNA TGTGCCAGCAGTAGGGACCGGATTGGGACTGAAGCTTTCTTT. Translated, it gives CASSRDRIGTEAFF.